This T cell receptor beta chain was recorded in a study of radiation and T cells in renal cell carcinoma. Turning to the study itself: Nephrectomy followed 15 Gy stereotactic body radiation by 4 weeks.

Study observations and caveats: From baseline, blood top tumor clonotypes peaked at 2 weeks post-radiation.

Comments on this clone: No antigen is known for it.

Time point given: baseline pretreatment blood. Treatment indicated: 15 Gy SBRT to primary tumor, nephrectomy 4 weeks later. The CDR3 is made up of 14 amino acids. The germline gives CDR1 SNHLY, CDR2 FYNNEI. The V end was cut by 2 bases, the J end by 9 bases, with 14 bases between. This table comes from immunoSEQ multiplex PCR, and its TCRdb copy is limited to in-frame clones, with some not included. The table lists 40,000 to 50,000 clones, approximately 83% of them singletons. The V call is TRBV2, the J call TRBJ2-1; perhaps TRBD1 as D (6 bases). The sequencing here drew on blood, taken from a patient whose treatment included radiotherapy and nephrectomy. The origin of this receptor is a woman in her 70s with renal cell carcinoma. CDR3 loop: CASSENTGWGEQFF. CDR3 bases: TGTGCCAGCAGTGAAAACACAGGGTGGGGTGAGCAGTTCTTC.